A single sample is the source of the 11 T cell receptor beta chains below, sequenced in a study of CXCR3-negative and CXCR3-positive naive CD8 T cells. It was by 5' RACE with UMI labels that the TRB cDNA libraries were prepared. TCRdb processed the 5' RACE reads again and assigns one entry to each CDR3 protein, with no DNA. The sample includes about 6,700 distinct CDR3 sequences. Specimen: naive CXCR3- CD8+ T cells from blood. Subset: CD45RO-CCR7+CD27+CD95- naive CD8+ T cells lacking CXCR3 (TNR3-). These receptors were taken from a human donor in good health. Some clones in this sample may be carry-over from other donors' samples.

The V gene is TRBV7-8, the J gene TRBJ2-7; the TRBD2 assignment by TCRdb is unverifiable without DNA. Germline loops: CDR1 SGHVS, CDR2 FQNEAQ. There are 14 residues in the CDR3. CDR3 residues: CASSPRTSSYEQYF.

This clonotype ranks as medium-sized (0.01 to 0.1%) in terms of frequency. The chain recombines TRBV14 with TRBJ2-7. Per germline, CDR1 SGHDN and CDR2 FVKESK. This CDR3 comprises 11 residues. CDR3 residues: CASSHLHEQYF.

Its frequency marks this clonotype as medium-sized. The rearrangement uses TRBV4-2 and TRBJ2-7; TCRdb gives TRBD2 as the D gene, but with no DNA this cannot be confirmed. The germline V gene encodes CDR1 LGHNA and CDR2 YNFKEQ. This CDR3 region has 15 residues. This CDR3 reads CASSQEGLGVYEQYF.

Considering frequency, this clonotype is medium-sized. The chain is built from TRBV11-2 and TRBJ1-1; TCRdb returns TRBD1, unconfirmable since there is no DNA. CDR1 SGHAT and CDR2 FQNNGV come from the germline V gene. This CDR3 contains 15 residues. The CDR3 spells CASSPSSGQGAAAFF.

The chain recombines TRBV20-1 with TRBJ2-7; TCRdb reports TRBD1, a call that lacks DNA to check it against. In germline, CDR1 is DFQATT, CDR2 SNEGSKA (reference sequence). The CDR3 is 13 amino acids. This CDR3 reads CSARHRETYEQYF.

The chain employs TRBV21-1 and TRBJ2-7; there is no DNA to check the TCRdb D call of TRBD1. TRBV21-1 is reported as a pseudogene. The CDR3 is made up of 14 amino acids. CDR3: CASSNLSRGFEQYF.

V usage is TRBV27 and J usage is TRBJ2-5; checking the TCRdb D call of TRBD1 is not possible without DNA. The CDR3 contains 15 residues. Germline V gene lookup returns CDR1 MNHEY and CDR2 SMNVEV (reference sequence). The CDR3 loop reads CASTPFWDSGETQYF.

This clonotype registers medium-sized (0.01 to 0.1%) by frequency. J is TRBJ2-3 and V is TRBV5-1. Germline V CDR1 and CDR2: SGHRS, YFSETQ. This CDR3 has 15 amino acids. The CDR3 protein is CASSLGAASTDTQYF.

Judged by frequency, this clonotype is medium-sized. The genes are TRBV21-1 and TRBJ2-2; checking the TCRdb D call of TRBD2 is not possible without DNA. TRBV21-1 corresponds to a pseudogene. This CDR3 is built from 15 residues. The CDR3 protein is CASTRRGGLIGELFF.

The V gene is TRBV27, the J gene TRBJ2-5. The CDR3 runs 11 residues. CDR1 MNHEY and CDR2 SMNVEV come from the germline V gene (reference sequence). CDR3 sequence reads: CASSFRETQYF.

The V gene is TRBV7-9, the J gene TRBJ1-1; TCRdb's D call, TRBD1, is unchecked because there is no DNA. CDR3 length: 15 residues. The germline gives CDR1 SEHNR, CDR2 FQNEAQ (reference sequence). This CDR3 reads CASSPGQTPNTEAFF.